Listed below are T cell receptor beta chains from one sample, sequenced in a study of cytomegalovirus exposure and HLA in healthy donors. Sequencing used immunoSEQ multiplex PCR; TCRdb keeps in-frame clones, though not all of them. Of a few hundred thousand clones listed, approximately 86% are singletons. The sequenced sample was PBMCs. The receptors originated from a young woman in good health and CMV-seronegative. CDR3s include the opening cysteine and the closing phenylalanine or tryptophan. Fields, in order: clone size, D gene, CDR3 length, V gene, J gene, CDR3 DNA, CDR3 protein. D genes are given only for firm matches. The size entry is marked missing in some rows and otherwise reads once, few, many or a size class.

clone size: NA; D gene: TRBD1; CDR3 length: 13; V gene: TRBV27; J gene: TRBJ1-2; CDR3 DNA: TGTGCCAGCAGTTTGAGACCTGGACAGGGGATCACCTTC; CDR3 protein: CASSLRPGQGITF
clone size: NA; D gene: NA; CDR3 length: 13; V gene: TRBV6-6; J gene: TRBJ1-2; CDR3 DNA: TGTGCCAGCAGCCCGGGGGGCGACTATGGCTACACCTTC; CDR3 protein: CASSPGGDYGYTF
clone size: NA; D gene: NA; CDR3 length: 13; V gene: TRBV7-9; J gene: TRBJ2-7; CDR3 DNA: TGTGCCAGCAGCTTAACAGTAACCTACGAGCAGTACTTC; CDR3 protein: CASSLTVTYEQYF
clone size: NA; D gene: TRBD1; CDR3 length: 18; V gene: TRBV11-2; J gene: TRBJ2-2; CDR3 DNA: TGTGCCAGCAGCTTAGATCTCGGGACAGGGGCCAACACCGGGGAGCTGTTTTTT; CDR3 protein: CASSLDLGTGANTGELFF
clone size: NA; D gene: TRBD1; CDR3 length: 16; V gene: TRBV2; J gene: TRBJ2-7; CDR3 DNA: TGTGCCAGCGGCGTTCCCCCGGGACAGTGGAGCTACGAGCAGTACTTC; CDR3 protein: CASGVPPGQWSYEQYF
clone size: NA; D gene: NA; CDR3 length: 14; V gene: TRBV5-4; J gene: TRBJ1-1; CDR3 DNA: TGTGCCAGCAGCTTGGCAGCGTTGCCCACTGAAGCTTTCTTT; CDR3 protein: CASSLAALPTEAFF
clone size: NA; D gene: NA; CDR3 length: 13; V gene: TRBV18; J gene: TRBJ2-7; CDR3 DNA: TGTGCCAGCTCACCCCAGGGGCGACACGAGCAGTACTTC; CDR3 protein: CASSPQGRHEQYF
clone size: NA; D gene: TRBD1; CDR3 length: 15; V gene: TRBV5-3; J gene: TRBJ2-7; CDR3 DNA: TGTGCCAGAAGCCCCAGGACAGGGGGCTCCTACGAGCAGTACTTC; CDR3 protein: CARSPRTGGSYEQYF
clone size: many; D gene: TRBD1; CDR3 length: 15; V gene: TRBV6-5; J gene: TRBJ2-7; CDR3 DNA: TGTGCCAGCAGTTACTCTGGGGGACAGCTCTACGAGCAGTACTTC; CDR3 protein: CASSYSGGQLYEQYF
clone size: NA; D gene: TRBD1; CDR3 length: 12; V gene: TRBV5-4; J gene: TRBJ1-2; CDR3 DNA: TGTGCCAGCAGTTTTGACAGGGTTGGCTACACCTTC; CDR3 protein: CASSFDRVGYTF
clone size: NA; D gene: NA; CDR3 length: 17; V gene: TRBV6-1; J gene: TRBJ1-1; CDR3 DNA: TGTGCCAGCAGTGAACCCTCCTCCTCAAAGGCCCTACTAGAAGCTTTCTTT; CDR3 protein: CASSEPSSSKALLEAFF
clone size: NA; D gene: NA; CDR3 length: 14; V gene: TRBV7-8; J gene: TRBJ1-4; CDR3 DNA: TGTGCCAGCAGCAGCGGGATCCCCAAGGAAAAACTGTTTTTT; CDR3 protein: CASSSGIPKEKLFF
clone size: few; D gene: NA; CDR3 length: 13; V gene: TRBV11-2; J gene: TRBJ1-2; CDR3 DNA: TGTGCCAGCAGCTTATCAGGCTGGTATGGCTACACCTTC; CDR3 protein: CASSLSGWYGYTF
clone size: many; D gene: NA; CDR3 length: 14; V gene: TRBV19; J gene: TRBJ1-2; CDR3 DNA: TGTGCCAGTAGGGTCAAGGGGACAAACTATGGCTACACCTTC; CDR3 protein: CASRVKGTNYGYTF
clone size: NA; D gene: TRBD1; CDR3 length: 16; V gene: TRBV2; J gene: TRBJ1-3; CDR3 DNA: TGTGCCAGCAGAGACACAGGGGGTGGACTTGGAAACACCATATATTTT; CDR3 protein: CASRDTGGGLGNTIYF
clone size: NA; D gene: NA; CDR3 length: 11; V gene: TRBV14; J gene: TRBJ2-1; CDR3 DNA: TGTGCCAGCAGCCAAGTTCGTGAGCAGTTCTTC; CDR3 protein: CASSQVREQFF
clone size: NA; D gene: NA; CDR3 length: 16; V gene: TRBV5-6; J gene: TRBJ2-3; CDR3 DNA: TGTGCCAGCAGCCGGTCCAGGGCAGATTACACAGATACGCAGTATTTT; CDR3 protein: CASSRSRADYTDTQYF
clone size: NA; D gene: NA; CDR3 length: 16; V gene: TRBV19; J gene: TRBJ1-5; CDR3 DNA: TGTGCCAGTAGTATAGATGGTAGAGGGCCAAATCAGCCCCAGCATTTT; CDR3 protein: CASSIDGRGPNQPQHF
clone size: NA; D gene: NA; CDR3 length: 15; V gene: TRBV19; J gene: TRBJ1-2; CDR3 DNA: TGTGCCAGTAGCCGAGGGACATCCCGGCACTATGGCTACACCTTC; CDR3 protein: CASSRGTSRHYGYTF
clone size: NA; D gene: TRBD1; CDR3 length: 14; V gene: TRBV5-1; J gene: TRBJ1-1; CDR3 DNA: TGCGCCAGCAGACACAGGGGACTGAACACTGAAGCTTTCTTT; CDR3 protein: CASRHRGLNTEAFF
clone size: NA; D gene: NA; CDR3 length: 14; V gene: TRBV29-1; J gene: TRBJ2-7; CDR3 DNA: TGCAGCGTTGAAGGAGGTGATCGAACCTACGAGCAGTACTTC; CDR3 protein: CSVEGGDRTYEQYF
clone size: NA; D gene: TRBD1; CDR3 length: 14; V gene: TRBV9; J gene: TRBJ2-5; CDR3 DNA: TGTGCCAGCAGCGGCCCCAGGGGGATCGAGACCCAGTACTTC; CDR3 protein: CASSGPRGIETQYF
clone size: NA; D gene: TRBD2; CDR3 length: 15; V gene: TRBV19; J gene: TRBJ2-1; CDR3 DNA: TGTGCCAGTAGTAGACCGGGACTAGATTACAATGAGCAGTTCTTC; CDR3 protein: CASSRPGLDYNEQFF
clone size: NA; D gene: NA; CDR3 length: 11; V gene: TRBV20-1; J gene: TRBJ2-7; CDR3 DNA: TGCAGTGCTAGAGAAGCGTACGAGCAGTACTTC; CDR3 protein: CSAREAYEQYF
clone size: once; D gene: TRBD2; CDR3 length: 14; V gene: TRBV5-1; J gene: TRBJ2-1; CDR3 DNA: TGCGCCAGCAGCTTGGGACTAGCGCTCAATGAGCAGTTCTTC; CDR3 protein: CASSLGLALNEQFF
clone size: NA; D gene: NA; CDR3 length: 14; V gene: TRBV7-8; J gene: TRBJ1-5; CDR3 DNA: TGTGCCAGCAGCGCGGGAACCAGTTATCAGCCCCAGCATTTT; CDR3 protein: CASSAGTSYQPQHF
clone size: few; D gene: NA; CDR3 length: 13; V gene: TRBV10-2; J gene: TRBJ2-7; CDR3 DNA: TGCGCCAGCAGTGAGAAGGGGTACAACGAGCAGTACTTC; CDR3 protein: CASSEKGYNEQYF
clone size: NA; D gene: NA; CDR3 length: 14; V gene: TRBV6-6; J gene: TRBJ2-4; CDR3 DNA: TGTGCCAGCAGTACCTCAGGAGGCAAAAACATTCAGTACTTC; CDR3 protein: CASSTSGGKNIQYF
clone size: NA; D gene: NA; CDR3 length: 12; V gene: TRBV1; J gene: TRBJ2-3; CDR3 DNA: TGCACCAGCCCCAAGCTCCGGGATACGCAGTATTTT; CDR3 protein: CTSPKLRDTQYF